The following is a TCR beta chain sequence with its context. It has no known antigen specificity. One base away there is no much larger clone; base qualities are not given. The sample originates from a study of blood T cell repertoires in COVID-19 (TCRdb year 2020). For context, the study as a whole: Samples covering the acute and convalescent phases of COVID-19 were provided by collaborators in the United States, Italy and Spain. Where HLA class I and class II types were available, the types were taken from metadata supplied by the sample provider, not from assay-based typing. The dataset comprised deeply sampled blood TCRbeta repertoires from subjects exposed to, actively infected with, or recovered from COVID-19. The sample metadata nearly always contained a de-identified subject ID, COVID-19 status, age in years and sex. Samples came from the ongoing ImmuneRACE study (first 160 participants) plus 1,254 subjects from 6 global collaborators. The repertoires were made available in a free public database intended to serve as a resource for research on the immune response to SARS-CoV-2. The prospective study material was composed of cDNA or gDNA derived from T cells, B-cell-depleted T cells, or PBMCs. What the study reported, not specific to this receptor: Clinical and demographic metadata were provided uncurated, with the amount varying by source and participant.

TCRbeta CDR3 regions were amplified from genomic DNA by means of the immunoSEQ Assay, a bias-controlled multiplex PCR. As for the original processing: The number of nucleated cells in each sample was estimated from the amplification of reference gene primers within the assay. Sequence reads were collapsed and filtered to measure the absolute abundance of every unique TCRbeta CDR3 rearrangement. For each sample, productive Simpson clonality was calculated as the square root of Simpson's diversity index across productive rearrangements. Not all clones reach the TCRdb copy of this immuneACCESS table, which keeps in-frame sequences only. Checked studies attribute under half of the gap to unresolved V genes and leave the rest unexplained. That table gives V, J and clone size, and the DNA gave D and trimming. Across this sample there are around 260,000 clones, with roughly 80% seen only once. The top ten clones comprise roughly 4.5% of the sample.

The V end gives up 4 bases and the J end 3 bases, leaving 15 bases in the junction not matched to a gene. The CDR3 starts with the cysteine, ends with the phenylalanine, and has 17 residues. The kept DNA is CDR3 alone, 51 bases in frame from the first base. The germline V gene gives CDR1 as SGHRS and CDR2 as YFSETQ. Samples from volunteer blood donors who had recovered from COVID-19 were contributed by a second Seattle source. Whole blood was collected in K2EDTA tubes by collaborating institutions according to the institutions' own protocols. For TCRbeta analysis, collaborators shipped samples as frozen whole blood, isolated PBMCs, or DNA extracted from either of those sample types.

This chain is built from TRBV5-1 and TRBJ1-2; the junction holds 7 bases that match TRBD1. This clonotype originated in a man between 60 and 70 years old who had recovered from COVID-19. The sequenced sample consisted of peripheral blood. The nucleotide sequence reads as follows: TGCGCCAGCAGCCCAAGACAGGGATCTACCTCACACTATGGCTACACCTTC. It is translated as CASSPRQGSTSHYGYTF.